The 24 T cell receptor beta chains below all came from one sample that was sequenced in a study of STAT5B mutations in CD4+ large granular lymphocyte leukemia (dated by TCRdb to between 2020 and 2023). The library was prepared using the immunoSEQ multiplex PCR assay. Here the immuneACCESS table is served through TCRdb, limited to in-frame sequences with V and J called. Missing clones are a known gap in these copies; in checked studies unresolved V genes cover under half, and the rest lacks a known reason. This sample comprises about 30,000 clones, about 77% of them detected only once. The ten largest clones add up to 3% to 3.5% of the sample. Sequenced material: CD4+ T cells from blood buffy coats. The receptors shown here come from a human donor in good health.

This chain connects TRBV7-9 to TRBJ2-1, with TRBD2 matching 9 bases. With 4 bases clipped from V and 7 bases from J, the junction kept 14 bases outside the gene matches. The CDR3 extends over 17 amino acids. Looked up from germline, CDR1 is SEHNR and CDR2 is FQNEAQ (reference sequence). The CDR3 region has the DNA TGTGCCAGCAGCTCCAACCCGGGTAGCGGGAGTGGGAATGAGCAGTTCTTC. This encodes CASSSNPGSGSGNEQFF.

The chain couples TRBV4-3 to TRBJ2-1; 8 nucleotides agree with TRBD2. CDR3 length: 16 amino acids. With 5 bases clipped from V and 0 bases from J, the junction kept 6 bases outside the gene matches. The V gene's germline CDR1 is LGHNA and CDR2 YSLEER. CDR3 residues: CASSSRLANSYNEQFF. The CDR3 DNA reads TGCGCCAGCAGCTCCCGACTAGCGAACTCCTACAATGAGCAGTTCTTC.

This clone was observed a few times. This sequence joins TRBV27 and TRBJ1-6; the D gene is possibly TRBD1 (6 bases). Trimming took 6 bases from V and 1 from J, leaving 13 bases between them. CDR1 is MNHEY and CDR2 is SMNVEV in the germline V gene (reference sequence). The length of the CDR3 is 16 residues. DNA of the CDR3: TGTGCCAGCAGGGTTACAGGGAGTTCCTATAATTCACCCCTCCACTTT. This translates into CASRVTGSSYNSPLHF.

This sequence joins TRBV7-2 and TRBJ2-2, with D tentatively TRBD2 (6 bases). The germline CDR1 and CDR2 sequences are SGHTA and FQGNSA. The length of the CDR3 is 16 residues. The ends were cut back, 0 bases at V and 1 base at J, with 9 bases in the middle. CDR3 sequence (DNA): TGTGCCAGCAGCTTAGCCGGGAGTGGGAACACCGGGGAGCTGTTTTTT. Translation: CASSLAGSGNTGELFF.

This rearrangement joins TRBV28 to TRBJ2-1; TRBD2 aligns across 7 bases. Germline V gene data show CDR1 as MDHEN and CDR2 as SYDVKM. With V trimmed by 6 bases and J by 6 bases, 8 bases remained unmatched. CDR3 length: 14 residues. In nucleotides, the CDR3 is TGTGCCAGCAGACCGGGACTACCGAGCAATGAGCAGTTCTTC. This encodes CASRPGLPSNEQFF.

CDR3 DNA sequence: TGTGCCAGCAGCTTAGAAGGCCCGGGGGGGGCCAACGTCCTGACTTTC. Residues: CASSLEGPGGANVLTF. The chain employs TRBV11-2 and TRBJ2-6, with D maybe TRBD2 (5 bases). Germline CDR1 reads SGHAT; CDR2 reads FQNNGV. V lost 0 bases, J lost 4 bases, and 10 bases lay in between. The CDR3 runs to 16 residues.

This sequence joins TRBV5-4 and TRBJ2-5; 11 bases are shared with TRBD2. CDR1 is SGHNT, CDR2 YYREEE, per germline (reference sequence). This CDR3 is built from 17 residues. Trimming cost V 3 bases and J 0 bases; bases outside gene matches: 7. CDR3 sequence reads: CASSSTRLAGHQETQYF. In nucleotides, the CDR3 is TGTGCCAGCAGCTCAACCAGACTAGCGGGGCACCAAGAGACCCAGTACTTC.

This chain links TRBV19 with TRBJ2-1, with 8 bases matching TRBD2. V gave up 7 bases and J gave up 4 bases; unmatched junction bases: 9. The germline V gene has CDR1 LNHDA and CDR2 SQIVND (reference sequence). The CDR3 has 15 amino acids. CDR3 bases: TGTGCCAGTACAGCTGGACTAGCAGATTACAATGAGCAGTTCTTC. Translating gives CASTAGLADYNEQFF. Variable domain in full (rest from reference TRBV19 and TRBJ2-1): DGGITQSPKYLFRKEGQNVTLSCEQNLNHDAMYWYRQDPGQGLRLIYYSQIVNDFQKGDIAEGYSVSREKKESFPLTVTSAQKNPTAFYLCASTAGLADYNEQFFGPGTRLTVL.

This clone came up a few times. This sequence joins TRBV7-8 and TRBJ2-5, with D unclear. V gave up 1 base and J gave up 3 bases, with 9 bases separating them. The CDR3 consists of 14 residues. In germline, CDR1 is SGHVS, CDR2 FQNEAQ. The CDR3 nucleotides read TGTGCCAGCAGCTTAGACCTGGGAAAAGAGACCCAGTACTTC. Protein: CASSLDLGKETQYF.

V and J are TRBV19 and TRBJ1-6, with 9 bases lining up with TRBD1. Germline loops: CDR1 LNHDA, CDR2 SQIVND (reference sequence). The CDR3 runs 14 residues. V trimming: 6 bases; J trimming: 9 bases; junction bases outside the gene matches: 6. The CDR3 sequence is CASRIQGASSPLHF. The CDR3 DNA sequence: TGTGCCAGTAGGATACAGGGGGCTTCTTCACCCCTCCACTTT.

This clone was observed a handful of times. V usage is TRBV7-9 and J usage is TRBJ2-1; 14 bases fit TRBD2. Germline V gene lookup returns CDR1 SEHNR and CDR2 FQNEAQ (reference sequence). There are 18 residues in the CDR3. V shed 2 bases, J shed 7 bases, and the junction held 10 bases outside the gene matches. The CDR3 is CASSLPPRTSGRRNEQFF. As DNA, the CDR3 is TGTGCCAGCAGCTTACCCCCTAGGACTAGCGGGAGGCGTAATGAGCAGTTCTTC.

This clone appeared a few times. The rearrangement joins TRBV6-6 to TRBJ1-5, with 9 bases lining up with TRBD1. Per germline, CDR1 MNHNY and CDR2 SVGAGI (reference sequence). This CDR3 spans 15 amino acids. Losses at the gene ends were 8 bases for V and 5 bases for J; bases not matched to a gene: 10. CDR3 sequence: CASRRTGEFDQPQHF. As DNA, the CDR3 is TGTGCCAGCCGGAGGACAGGGGAATTTGATCAGCCCCAGCATTTT.

This clone came up a few times. This rearrangement joins TRBV10-3 to TRBJ2-7, with D perhaps matching TRBD2 (5 bases). Trimming cost V 4 bases and J 9 bases, with 13 bases left between them. Germline-derived CDR1 and CDR2 are ENHRY and SYGVKD. CDR3 length: 12 amino acids. This CDR3 is CAISVGGDRQYF. The CDR3 coding sequence is TGTGCCATCAGTGTTGGAGGCGATCGGCAGTACTTC.

The rearrangement joins TRBV2 to TRBJ2-1, with 7 bases lining up with TRBD1. Unmatched junction bases numbered 7, after V lost 7 bases and J lost 7 bases. CDR3 size: 13 residues. Germline CDR1 is SNHLY and CDR2 is FYNNEI. The CDR3 protein is CASIMDRNNEQFF. CDR3 DNA sequence: TGTGCCAGCATCATGGACAGGAATAATGAGCAGTTCTTC. Based on the CDR3 plus reference TRBV2 and TRBJ2-1, the full variable domain is EPEVTQTPSHQVTQMGQEVILRCVPISNHLYFYWYRQILGQKVEFLVSFYNNEISEKSEIFDDQFSVERPDGSNFTLKIRSTKLEDSAMYFCASIMDRNNEQFFGPGTRLTVL.

The chain couples TRBV7-8 to TRBJ2-7; D is unresolved. The CDR3 totals 13 residues. Germline V gene data show CDR1 as SGHVS and CDR2 as FQNEAQ. Trimming removed 1 base from V and 3 bases from J, with 7 bases in between. CDR3 coding DNA: TGTGCCAGCAGCTTAGGGCAACACTACGAGCAGTACTTC. Its translation: CASSLGQHYEQYF.

The V and J genes are TRBV6-1 and TRBJ1-5, with 7 bases aligning to TRBD1. The CDR3 spans 14 residues. CDR1 is MNHNS and CDR2 is SASEGT in the germline V gene. V gave up 6 bases and J gave up 2 bases; unmatched junction bases: 4. The CDR3 here is CASRRQGGNQPQHF. CDR3 DNA: TGTGCCAGCAGAAGACAGGGTGGCAATCAGCCCCAGCATTTT.

This clone was observed a handful of times. The chain is built from TRBV28 and TRBJ1-1; D perhaps matches TRBD1 (6 bases). Germline V gene sequence: CDR1 MDHEN, CDR2 SYDVKM. The CDR3 has 14 amino acids. V was pared by 3 bases and J by 4 bases, with 12 bases between. CDR3 nucleotides: TGTGCCAGCAGTTTGGATCAAGGGGGCACTGAAGCTTTCTTT. Amino acids: CASSLDQGGTEAFF.

This chain links TRBV9 with TRBJ2-7; D call uncertain. The length of the CDR3 is 11 residues. Trimming left V 4 bases short and J 0 bases short, with 2 bases between. Germline lookup yields CDR1 SGDLS and CDR2 YYNGEE. In nucleotides, the CDR3 is TGTGCCAGCAGCCCCTCCTACGAGCAGTACTTC. Translated, it gives CASSPSYEQYF.

The V and J genes are TRBV27 and TRBJ2-1, with no clear D. The germline V gene encodes CDR1 MNHEY and CDR2 SMNVEV (reference sequence). Trimming removed 10 bases at V and 0 bases at J, with 4 bases between. There are 11 residues in the CDR3. For the CDR3, the DNA is TGTGCCACCAGCTCCTACAATGAGCAGTTCTTC. This gives the protein CATSSYNEQFF.

The count of this clone is one. The chain links TRBV7-8 to TRBJ2-3; tentatively, D is TRBD2 (6 bases). The germline gives CDR1 SGHVS, CDR2 FQNEAQ. The CDR3 is made up of 13 amino acids. The V end lost 4 bases, the J end lost 7 bases, and 12 bases lay between the germline ends. The chain's CDR3 is CASSSIADHTQYF. CDR3 coding DNA: TGTGCCAGCAGCTCTATAGCGGATCATACGCAGTATTTT.

The chain couples TRBV7-2 to TRBJ2-1, with D perhaps matching TRBD1 or TRBD2 (5 bases each). The germline V and J ends were trimmed by 4 bases and 9 bases, with 19 bases remaining between them. The CDR3 has 15 residues. Germline V gives CDR1 SGHTA, CDR2 FQGNSA. CDR3 sequence: CASSSNLRVRGEQFF. DNA for the CDR3: TGTGCCAGCAGCTCGAACTTGAGGGTTAGGGGTGAGCAGTTCTTC.

The V gene is TRBV7-8, the J gene TRBJ1-2; 8 bases agree with TRBD1. With 2 bases clipped from V and 2 bases from J, the junction kept 7 bases outside the gene matches. Germline V gene lookup returns CDR1 SGHVS and CDR2 FQNEAQ. The CDR3 has 16 amino acids. The CDR3 loop reads CASSLRGTGVNYGYTF. The CDR3 region has the DNA TGTGCCAGCAGCTTACGGGGGACAGGAGTCAACTATGGCTACACCTTC.

This clone was observed once. This chain connects TRBV6-6 to TRBJ2-6; D remains ambiguous. The germline CDR1 and CDR2 sequences are MNHNY and SVGAGI (reference sequence). The germline V and J ends were trimmed by 6 bases and 0 bases, with 9 bases remaining between them. CDR3 length: 15 amino acids. Here the CDR3 reads CASRSTTSGANVLTF. CDR3 sequence (DNA): TGTGCCAGCAGGTCCACGACCTCTGGGGCCAACGTCCTGACTTTC.

The chain uses TRBV5-6 and TRBJ2-1, with D perhaps matching TRBD2 (6 bases). In germline, CDR1 is SGHDT, CDR2 YYEEEE. V lost 2 bases and J 7 bases, leaving 16 bases between the germline ends. The CDR3 has 15 amino acids. The CDR3 protein is CASSFEVGRANEQFF. The DNA of the CDR3 is TGTGCCAGCAGCTTTGAAGTCGGGAGAGCGAATGAGCAGTTCTTC.